Below, 30 T cell receptor beta chains from the same sample are listed, as sequenced in a study of T-cell reconstitution after alpha-beta-depleted transplantation in children listed by TCRdb under 2016. Receptor amplification or capture employed PCR. Sequencing relied on an Illumina HiSeq 2500. TCR libraries were prepared with molecular barcoding, using unique molecular identifiers to normalize TCRbeta repertoire quantification. The public reads were reanalyzed by TCRdb: fastp trimming at Q25, MiXCR alignment, in-frame beta chains only. Every entry covers one CDR3 protein and lists the most common genes and DNA from its rows. For this sample there are 780,000 or so distinct CDR3 sequences; 15% to 20% appear just once. The ten largest clones capture approximately 4.5% of the sample. Interpreted using the paper, the treatment or condition label stands for: allogeneic hematopoietic cell transplantation with graft depleted of TCRalphabeta T cells and CD19 B cells.

Sequencing used PBMCs, mostly from graft donor cells, obtained 360 days after TCRalphabeta/CD19-depleted stem cell transplant. These receptors originate from a male patient between 10 and 17 years old who had a stem cell transplant for acute lymphoblastic leukemia, so the T cells may come from the graft donor.

The chain uses TRBV14 and TRBJ2-5; D unclear. CDR1 is SGHDN and CDR2 is FVKESK in the germline V gene. V lost 0 bases to trimming and J lost 0 bases, with 17 bases between them. This CDR3 spans 18 amino acids. As DNA, the CDR3 is TGTGCCAGCAGCCAAGATCAGAAGCGTCCGCGGTACCAAGAGACCCAGTACTTC. Amino acid sequence: CASSQDQKRPRYQETQYF.

The chain employs TRBV4-1 and TRBJ2-1; D gene uncertain. Deletions cut 6 bases from V and 4 bases from J, with 13 bases between. CDR3 length equals 14 residues. Germline assignment: CDR1 MGHRA and CDR2 YSYEKL. The DNA of the CDR3 is TGCGCCAGCAGGCCCGACGGGTCATACAATGAGCAGTTCTTC. The encoded protein is CASRPDGSYNEQFF.

This sequence joins TRBV29-1 and TRBJ1-1; D may be TRBD1 (5 bases). V was shortened by 4 bases and J by 1 base, with 16 bases between the two germline ends. CDR1 SQVTM and CDR2 ANQGSEA come from the germline V gene. The CDR3 covers 15 residues. CDR3 coding DNA: TGCAGCGTTGCTTACCTGGGACCAACGAACACTGAAGCTTTCTTT. Translated: CSVAYLGPTNTEAFF. Together with reference TRBV29-1 and TRBJ1-1, the CDR3 gives the full variable domain: SAVISQKPSRDICQRGTSLTIQCQVDSQVTMMFWYRQQPGQSLTLIATANQGSEATYESGFVIDKFPISRPNLTFSTLTVSNMSPEDSSIYLCSVAYLGPTNTEAFFGQGTRLTVV.

The sample holds a few counts of this clonotype. This chain uses TRBV11-2 with TRBJ2-5; D possibly corresponds to TRBD1 (5 bases). The CDR3 extends over 17 amino acids. The V end lost 0 bases, the J end lost 4 bases, and 18 bases lay between the germline ends. Germline CDR1 SGHAT, CDR2 FQNNGV. CDR3 sequence: CASSLDHGVSTGETQYF. In DNA, the CDR3 is TGTGCCAGCAGCTTAGATCACGGAGTGAGCACAGGAGAGACCCAGTACTTC.

This clonotype was counted many times. The genes are TRBV9 and TRBJ2-1; D is unresolved. Trimming cost V 0 bases and J 4 bases, with 11 bases left between them. The CDR3 is 15 amino acids. The germline CDR1 and CDR2 sequences are SGDLS and YYNGEE. DNA for the CDR3: TGTGCCAGCAGCGTAGACCCAGCCCTTTACAATGAGCAGTTCTTC. Translation gives CASSVDPALYNEQFF.

The CDR3 loop is CASSESGRSSPLHF. CDR3 nucleotides: TGTGCCAGCAGTGAATCTGGGAGGAGTTCACCCCTCCACTTT. The V and J genes are TRBV2 and TRBJ1-6; no clear D gene. In germline, CDR1 is SNHLY, CDR2 FYNNEI. The CDR3 loop spans 14 amino acids. V was pared by 2 bases and J by 9 bases, with 11 bases between.

In its sample, this clonotype was seen many times. The chain couples TRBV28 to TRBJ2-1; D is undetermined. CDR1 and CDR2 from the germline V gene are MDHEN and SYDVKM. The CDR3 has 17 residues. Trimming removed 10 bases from V and 6 bases from J, with 28 bases in between. CDR3 nucleotides: TGTGCCACCACACAGCAGTTTATGCGAAACGTACGCAATGAGCAGTTCTTC. Amino acids: CATTQQFMRNVRNEQFF.

The chain carries TRBV4-1 and TRBJ2-4, with D perhaps matching TRBD2 (5 bases). Germline V gives CDR1 MGHRA, CDR2 YSYEKL. Trimming removed 1 base from V and 1 base from J, with 14 bases in between. This CDR3 is built from 17 residues. DNA for the CDR3: TGCGCCAGCAGCCAAGGGGTTAGCGTTGGGGCCAAAAACATTCAGTACTTC. Protein: CASSQGVSVGAKNIQYF.

In its sample, this clonotype was seen many times. The V call is TRBV12-3 or TRBV12-4, the J call TRBJ1-1; the D gene is possibly TRBD1 (5 bases). This CDR3 spans 12 amino acids. V was clipped by 6 bases and J by 3 bases, with 8 bases between them. This CDR3 reads CASSFRDTEAFF. For the CDR3, the DNA is TGTGCCAGCAGCTTCAGGGACACTGAAGCTTTCTTT.

This clonotype appeared a few times. The chain uses TRBV9 and TRBJ2-5; a possible D gene is TRBD2 (5 bases). V shed 0 bases and J shed 0 bases, with 21 bases lying between them. The germline CDR1 and CDR2 sequences are SGDLS and YYNGEE. The CDR3 contains 19 residues. For the CDR3, the DNA is TGTGCCAGCAGCGTAGAACCTCCTTTTCTCTGGACTCACCAAGAGACCCAGTACTTC. This translates into CASSVEPPFLWTHQETQYF.

This clonotype was observed at least ten times. The chain employs TRBV9 and TRBJ2-3, with D perhaps matching TRBD1 or TRBD2 (6 bases each). Germline V gene sequence: CDR1 SGDLS, CDR2 YYNGEE. The V and J ends lost 3 bases and 5 bases respectively, with 16 bases between them. The CDR3 has 15 amino acids. CDR3 residues: CASSEDGGMGDTQYF. DNA of the CDR3: TGTGCCAGCAGCGAAGACGGGGGCATGGGAGATACGCAGTATTTT.

The chain recombines TRBV7-9 with TRBJ1-4; possibly TRBD1 for D (6 bases). The CDR3 runs to 15 residues. The germline CDR1 and CDR2 sequences are SEHNR and FQNEAQ (reference sequence). With 4 bases removed from V and 8 bases from J, the gap between germline ends came to 17 bases. The CDR3 DNA is TGTGCCAGCAGCTCGGGGGGACAATCCAGCGAAAAACTGTTTTTT. It is translated as CASSSGGQSSEKLFF.

This clonotype appeared a few times. The rearrangement links TRBV5-1 to TRBJ2-7, with 8 positions matching TRBD2. This CDR3 has 13 amino acids. Germline V gene data show CDR1 as SGHRS and CDR2 as YFSETQ. Trimming took 2 bases from V and 12 from J; bases not matched to a gene: 10. This chain's CDR3 is CASSFTSGTHVYF. In nucleotides, the CDR3 is TGCGCCAGCAGCTTCACTAGCGGAACCCACGTGTACTTC.

The chain joins TRBV6-5 to TRBJ2-2, with a weak D call TRBD1 (6 bases). The V end was cut by 0 bases, the J end by 4 bases, with 12 bases between. Germline V gene sequence: CDR1 MNHEY, CDR2 SVGAGI. There are 16 residues in the CDR3. The CDR3 region has the DNA TGTGCCAGCAGTTACTCGCAGGGGTGGGGCACCGGGGAGCTGTTTTTT. This codes for CASSYSQGWGTGELFF.

DNA for the CDR3: TGTGCCAGCAGCTTAGCGGCACGGGGAGACACTGAAGCTTTCTTT. Amino acid sequence: CASSLAARGDTEAFF. The J gene is TRBJ1-1, the V gene TRBV7-9; no definite D call. CDR3 length: 15 amino acids. Germline CDR1 SEHNR, CDR2 FQNEAQ (reference sequence). V was trimmed by 0 bases and J by 3 bases, leaving 11 bases between them. The variable domain in full, completed from reference TRBV7-9 and TRBJ1-1, reads DTGVSQNPRHKITKRGQNVTFRCDPISEHNRLYWYRQTLGQGPEFLTYFQNEAQLEKSRLLSDRFSAERPKGSFSTLEIQRTEQGDSAMYLCASSLAARGDTEAFFGQGTRLTVV.

This clonotype was detected only a few times. V and J are TRBV5-1 and TRBJ2-1, with D possibly being TRBD1 or TRBD2 (6 bases each). The CDR3 length is 16 residues. V was cut by 0 bases and J by 4 bases, with 14 bases left in between. Germline V lookup: CDR1 SGHRS, CDR2 YFSETQ. CDR3 coding DNA: TGCGCCAGCAGCTTGGGTGCGGGACACCGATACAATGAGCAGTTCTTC. This translates into CASSLGAGHRYNEQFF.

The chain carries TRBV12-3 or TRBV12-4 and TRBJ2-1, with D maybe TRBD1 (6 bases). The CDR3 contains 15 residues. Trimming took off 5 bases at V and 8 bases at J, with 19 bases between the two ends. DNA of the CDR3: TGTGCCAGCAGTGCACACGGGACACCATGGGATGAGCAGTTCTTC. Amino acid sequence: CASSAHGTPWDEQFF.

The V and J genes are TRBV4-1 and TRBJ2-7, with 9 nucleotides matching TRBD1. J lost 1 base, V lost 4 bases, and 11 bases had no gene match. The germline CDR1 and CDR2 sequences are MGHRA and YSYEKL. This CDR3 contains 17 residues. In DNA form, the CDR3 reads TGCGCCAGCAGCCCCGGGACAGGGTTTTCAAAGTCCTACGAGCAGTACTTC. It codes for CASSPGTGFSKSYEQYF.

This clonotype was detected only a few times. The chain is built from TRBV29-1 and TRBJ2-7; D is unresolved. Germline CDR1 SQVTM, CDR2 ANQGSEA. V was shortened by 2 bases and J by 2 bases, with 10 bases between the two germline ends. This CDR3 has 13 amino acids. DNA of the CDR3: TGCAGCGTTGAACGGCTTGGAGCCTACGAGCAGTACTTC. Its translation: CSVERLGAYEQYF.

This clonotype was seen a few times. The V call is TRBV6-5, the J call TRBJ2-4; the match to TRBD2 covers 13 bases. The V and J ends lost 6 bases and 9 bases, in that order; junction bases with no gene match: 8. Germline CDR1 MNHEY, CDR2 SVGAGI. This CDR3 spans 15 amino acids. The CDR3 loop reads CASSRRTSGSGIQYF. The CDR3 DNA is TGTGCCAGCAGCCGCAGGACTAGCGGGAGTGGCATTCAGTACTTC.

This clonotype was detected only a few times. V usage is TRBV5-1 and J usage is TRBJ2-7; D is perhaps TRBD2 (6 bases). The CDR3 covers 15 residues. CDR1 SGHRS and CDR2 YFSETQ come from the germline V gene. The V and J ends lost 4 bases and 3 bases respectively, with 17 bases between them. Here the CDR3 reads CASSPRRGPIYEQYF. The CDR3 DNA is TGCGCCAGCAGCCCCAGGCGGGGCCCTATCTACGAGCAGTACTTC.

This clonotype was observed at least ten times. This chain joins TRBV4-1 and TRBJ2-7, with D possibly TRBD2 on 5 matching bases. V shed 6 bases and J shed 0 bases, with 18 bases lying between them. There are 16 residues in the CDR3. CDR1 and CDR2 from the germline V gene are MGHRA and YSYEKL. CDR3 sequence (DNA): TGCGCCAGCAGTCCTACGCTGATAAGCGGCTCCTACGAGCAGTACTTC. This sequence encodes CASSPTLISGSYEQYF.

This clonotype was seen just once. J is TRBJ2-7 and V is TRBV4-1; the D is unclear. The V end lost 1 base, the J end lost 0 bases, and 10 bases lay between the germline ends. This CDR3 is built from 15 residues. The V gene's germline CDR1 is MGHRA and CDR2 YSYEKL. In nucleotides, the CDR3 is TGCGCCAGCAGCCAAGTCCAACGGAACTCCTACGAGCAGTACTTC. This codes for CASSQVQRNSYEQYF.

This clonotype was found many times. DNA for the CDR3: TGTGCCACCAGCAGAGATCACGGAGAGACCCAGTACTTC. It encodes CATSRDHGETQYF. V usage is TRBV15 and J usage is TRBJ2-5; D gene unclear. The CDR3 is 13 amino acids. Germline V gives CDR1 LNHNV, CDR2 YYDKDF (reference sequence). Trimming removed 0 bases from V and 4 bases from J, with 6 bases in between.

The chain is built from TRBV7-6 and TRBJ2-3; D is possibly TRBD2 (5 bases). The CDR3 has 17 residues. Germline CDR1 reads SGHVS; CDR2 reads FNYEAQ. The V gene lost 1 base and the J gene lost 3 bases, with 17 bases spanning the gap. The CDR3 loop reads CASSLEVVAIRTDTQYF. CDR3 sequence (DNA): TGTGCCAGCAGCTTAGAGGTAGTAGCGATAAGAACAGATACGCAGTATTTT.

This chain joins TRBV10-3 and TRBJ2-7; D remains unclear. The germline V and J ends were trimmed by 3 bases and 2 bases, with 5 bases remaining between them. Germline assignment: CDR1 ENHRY and CDR2 SYGVKD. This CDR3 has 12 residues. The DNA for the CDR3 is TGTGCCATCAGTGACCTAGCCTACGAGCAGTACTTC. Protein product: CAISDLAYEQYF.

This clonotype was recorded a few times. The genes are TRBV20-1 and TRBJ2-3; unclear D gene. Germline CDR1 reads DFQATT; CDR2 reads SNEGSKA (reference sequence). V was clipped by 3 bases and J by 6 bases, with 13 bases between them. The CDR3 has 13 amino acids. In DNA form, the CDR3 reads TGCAGTGCTAGTCCCCGTCTTACGGATACGCAGTATTTT. It encodes CSASPRLTDTQYF.

This clonotype occurred many times. The rearrangement uses TRBV11-2 and TRBJ1-3; 7 bases agree with TRBD1. With V trimmed by 5 bases and J by 4 bases, 5 bases remained unmatched. The germline gives CDR1 SGHAT, CDR2 FQNNGV. The CDR3 spans 14 residues. This chain's CDR3 is CASSRTGAGNTIYF. CDR3 DNA sequence: TGTGCCAGCAGCAGAACAGGGGCCGGAAACACCATATATTTT.

In its sample, this clonotype was seen a few times. The V call is TRBV10-2, the J call TRBJ2-7; D is unresolved. From germline, CDR1 is WSHSY and CDR2 SAAADI. The germline V and J ends were trimmed by 10 bases and 5 bases, with 21 bases remaining between them. This CDR3 has 14 residues. CDR3 nucleotides: TGCGCCACCCCTGGAAGCTGGCGGAGCCACGAGCAGTACTTC. The encoded protein is CATPGSWRSHEQYF.

This clonotype turned up a few times. V and J are TRBV30 and TRBJ2-2, with D unclear. There are 13 residues in the CDR3. Trimming left V 3 bases short and J 2 bases short, with 7 bases between. CDR1 and CDR2 from the germline V gene are GTSNPN and SVGIG (reference sequence). For the CDR3, the DNA is TGTGCCTGGAGCCCCAAAAACACCGGGGAGCTGTTTTTT. Its protein is CAWSPKNTGELFF.